The 21 T cell receptor beta chains reported below all come from one sample, sequenced in a study of shared clonotypes between healthy human individuals. Using immunoSEQ multiplex PCR, the repertoire was profiled, and TCRdb retains in-frame clones only, with some absent. The table shows approximately 500,000 clones, with roughly 80% occurring only once. Material: PBMCs. These TCRs come from a woman in her 40s in good health. Some clones in this sample may be carry-over from other donors' samples.

The chain carries TRBV6-5 and TRBJ2-5; TRBD1 agrees at 9 bases. CDR1 MNHEY and CDR2 SVGAGI come from the germline V gene. V lost 8 bases and J lost 6; bases outside the gene matches: 4. The CDR3 sequence is 12 residues long. The CDR3 is CASAQGAKTQYF. The CDR3 nucleotides read TGTGCCAGCGCACAGGGGGCGAAGACCCAGTACTTC.

The chain is built from TRBV5-1 and TRBJ2-7; D remains ambiguous. Trimming shortened V by 8 bases and J by 0 bases, and 18 bases separated the two germline ends. Germline CDR1 and CDR2: SGHRS and YFSETQ. The CDR3 is 15 residues long. In DNA, the CDR3 is TGCGCCAGACCTAGAGTGGGCCCCCCCTCCTACGAGCAGTACTTC. Amino acid sequence: CARPRVGPPSYEQYF.

Points on this clone: Since a far larger clone is one base different, this is likely a read error. The rearrangement uses TRBV18 and TRBJ2-7; D not resolved. Trimming removed 0 bases at V and 2 bases at J, with 14 bases between. The CDR3 totals 16 residues. CDR1 KGHSH and CDR2 LQKENI come from the germline V gene. CDR3 protein: CASSPPDGYPTYEQYF. CDR3 in DNA: TGTGCCAGCTCACCACCTGACGGTTATCCTACCTACGAGCAGTACTTC.

The rearrangement joins TRBV28 to TRBJ1-2; 8 nucleotides align to TRBD1. Trimming at V came to 6 bases and at J to 5 bases, leaving 8 bases not matched to a gene. The CDR3 is 14 residues long. Germline V CDR1 and CDR2: MDHEN, SYDVKM. The CDR3 loop is CASSLTGGGYGYTF. The CDR3 coding sequence is TGTGCCAGCAGCCTAACAGGGGGAGGGTATGGCTACACCTTC.

This clone was recorded a few times. A read error may produce the germline difference seen at one junction end. The V call is TRBV28, the J call TRBJ1-2; D not resolved. CDR1 MDHEN and CDR2 SYDVKM come from the germline V gene. CDR3 size: 11 residues. The CDR3 reads CASSFERFRHF. CDR3 nucleotide sequence: TGTGCCAGCAGTTTCGAGAGATTCCGCCACTTC.

This clone occurred once. The chain recombines TRBV6-5 with TRBJ2-1; TRBD2 might be the D (5 bases). The CDR3 runs 14 residues. Germline lookup yields CDR1 MNHEY and CDR2 SVGAGI. Between the trimmed V and J ends, which lost 6 bases and 2 bases, there was a span of 11 bases. Here the CDR3 reads CASSREAAYNEQFF. CDR3 sequence (DNA): TGTGCCAGCAGCCGAGAAGCGGCCTACAATGAGCAGTTCTTC.

This clone was observed once. This likely reflects a read error, since a far larger clone is one base away. The sample contains more than one DNA sequence encoding this CDR3. The chain combines TRBV6-6 with TRBJ1-1; TRBD1 might be the D (5 bases). The germline V gene has CDR1 MNHNY and CDR2 SVGAGI (reference sequence). V gave up 6 bases and J gave up 11 bases, with 16 bases separating them. The CDR3 length is 12 residues. CDR3 region: CASSQGVFEAFF. The CDR3 DNA is TGTGCCAGCAGCCAAGGGGTTTTTGAGGCTTTCTTT.

This clone is a singleton in its sample. The chain is built from TRBV7-8 and TRBJ2-7, with 11 bases lining up with TRBD2. With V trimmed by 0 bases and J by 5 bases, 0 bases remained unmatched. This CDR3 region has 14 residues. Germline V gene lookup returns CDR1 SGHVS and CDR2 FQNEAQ. The CDR3 DNA sequence: TGTGCCAGCAGCTTAGCACTAGCGGGAGACGAGCAGTACTTC. Protein sequence: CASSLALAGDEQYF.

This clone was detected only a few times. The chain joins TRBV2 to TRBJ1-5; 8 positions match TRBD1. This CDR3 is built from 15 residues. Looked up from germline, CDR1 is SNHLY and CDR2 is FYNNEI. The junction had 7 bases not matched to a gene; V was cut back by 0 bases and J by 9 bases. CDR3: CASSEASGGFRPQHF. The CDR3 bases are TGTGCCAGCAGTGAAGCATCAGGGGGCTTCAGGCCCCAGCATTTT.

This sequence joins TRBV6-1 and TRBJ2-7, with TRBD2 as a possible D gene (5 bases). Trimming removed 3 bases at V and 0 bases at J, with 12 bases between. The CDR3 is 15 residues long. The germline V gene has CDR1 MNHNS and CDR2 SASEGT. CDR3 residues: CASSEGEPNSYEQYF. CDR3 in DNA: TGTGCCAGCAGTGAGGGAGAGCCGAACTCCTACGAGCAGTACTTC.

The V gene is TRBV5-4, the J gene TRBJ2-5, with D uncertain. There are 16 residues in the CDR3. Germline V gene sequence: CDR1 SGHNT, CDR2 YYREEE (reference sequence). Trimming shortened V by 2 bases and J by 2 bases, and 16 bases separated the two germline ends. The CDR3 loop is CASSLSVNPEQETQYF. In DNA, the CDR3 is TGTGCCAGCAGCTTATCGGTCAACCCGGAGCAAGAGACCCAGTACTTC.

This chain uses TRBV10-3 with TRBJ2-5, with no clear D. The CDR3 is 12 residues long. Trimming left V 11 bases short and J 4 bases short, with 14 bases between. Looked up from germline, CDR1 is ENHRY and CDR2 is SYGVKD. The CDR3 DNA follows: TGTGCCGCCTATGCCCCGGGAGAGACCCAGTACTTC. Protein sequence: CAAYAPGETQYF.

V usage is TRBV6-5 and J usage is TRBJ1-5; D perhaps matches TRBD1 (5 bases). The ends were cut back, 2 bases at V and 6 bases at J, with 17 bases in the middle. This CDR3 region has 16 residues. CDR1 is MNHEY, CDR2 SVGAGI, per germline. The CDR3 is CASSYGIGRDPQPQHF. The CDR3 nucleotides are TGTGCCAGCAGTTACGGGATTGGCAGGGATCCTCAGCCCCAGCATTTT.

CDR3 nucleotides: TGTGCCAGCAGCTTCAGCGGGCGGCAAGCTTTCTTT. This gives the protein CASSFSGRQAFF. The rearrangement joins TRBV11-2 to TRBJ1-1; D gene unclear. V shed 3 bases and J shed 9 bases, with 11 bases lying between them. Germline CDR1 and CDR2: SGHAT and FQNNGV. The CDR3 is 12 amino acids.

On this clone: With a far larger clone one base away, a read error is the likely cause. This specimen includes other DNA sequences encoding the same CDR3. CDR3 in amino acids: CASSWRRGTYEQYF. CDR3 sequence (DNA): TGTGCCAGCAGCTGGAGAAGGGGAACCTACGAGCAGTATTTC. The V and J genes are TRBV5-6 and TRBJ2-7; a possible D gene is TRBD1 (5 bases). The V gene's germline CDR1 is SGHDT and CDR2 YYEEEE. This CDR3 spans 14 amino acids.

The gene calls are TRBV5-7 and TRBJ2-6; 8 nucleotides align to TRBD1. TRBV5-7 is designated an ORF whose function remains uncertain. Trimming took 4 bases from V and 2 from J; bases not matched to a gene: 5. CDR3 length equals 16 residues. CDR3 nucleotide sequence: TGTGCCAGCAGCCACGAGGACAGGGCTGGGGCCAACGTCCTGACTTTC. This codes for CASSHEDRAGANVLTF.

V is TRBV29-1 and J is TRBJ2-2; the match to TRBD1 covers 9 bases. CDR3 length: 16 amino acids. Germline assignment: CDR1 SQVTM and CDR2 ANQGSEA. The ends lost 5 bases at V and 1 base at J; junction bases unmatched: 8. CDR3 nucleotide sequence: TGCAGCGTTAATACGCGGGACAGGGAGAACACCGGGGAGCTGTTTTTT. Residues: CSVNTRDRENTGELFF.

About this clone: A far bigger clonotype differs at one base, so this is likely a read error. The chain recombines TRBV29-1 with TRBJ1-4; TRBD1 agrees at 9 bases. Germline V gene lookup returns CDR1 SQVTM and CDR2 ANQGSEA. The CDR3 extends over 14 amino acids. Trimming removed 5 bases from V and 8 bases from J; junction bases left unmatched: 9. CDR3 residues: CSVNTGGRREKLFF. In nucleotides, the CDR3 is TGCAGCGTTAACACAGGGGGCAGAAGAGAAAAACTGTTTTTT.

There are many counts of this clone. The rearrangement links TRBV5-1 to TRBJ2-7; 8 positions agree with TRBD1. V was clipped by 4 bases and J by 5 bases; unmatched bases: 11. CDR1 and CDR2 (germline): SGHRS, YFSETQ. The CDR3 has 15 amino acids. CDR3 nucleotide sequence: TGCGCCAGCAGCCCCCTGGGCAGGGGGCTCGACGAGCAGTACTTC. It encodes CASSPLGRGLDEQYF.

CDR3 amino acids: CASSLSADRETQYF. The CDR3 coding sequence is TGCGCCAGCAGCTTGTCGGCAGATAGAGAGACCCAGTACTTC. This rearrangement joins TRBV5-1 to TRBJ2-5, with unresolved D. Trimming pared 1 base from V and 4 bases from J, leaving 11 bases between. CDR1 and CDR2 from the germline V gene are SGHRS and YFSETQ. The CDR3 contains 14 residues. The entire variable domain, with the rest obtained from reference TRBV5-1 and TRBJ2-5, is as follows: KAGVTQTPRYLIKTRGQQVTLSCSPISGHRSVSWYQQTPGQGLQFLFEYFSETQRNKGNFPGRFSGRQFSNSRSEMNVSTLELGDSALYLCASSLSADRETQYFGPGTRLLVL.

A remark on this clone: Additional DNA sequences in this sample encode the identical CDR3. The gene calls are TRBV29-1 and TRBJ2-7; TRBD1 agrees at 11 bases. The CDR3 is made up of 13 amino acids. Trimming removed 6 bases from V and 1 base from J; junction bases left unmatched: 2. CDR1 and CDR2 (germline): SQVTM, ANQGSEA. The CDR3 is CSVGTGGSYEQYF. For the CDR3, the DNA is TGCAGCGTAGGGACAGGGGGATCCTACGAGCAGTACTTC.